Listed below are T cell receptor beta chains from one sample, sequenced in a study of blood T cell repertoires in COVID-19. Clones were read by immunoSEQ multiplex PCR, and TCRdb kept only the in-frame ones, dropping some. The sample includes 150,000 to 200,000 clones, approximately 81% of them seen just once. Sequencing was carried out using peripheral blood. All receptors come from a woman in her seventies with COVID-19, enrolled during active disease. The CDR3 runs from the conserved cysteine through the conserved F or W. Fields, in order: J gene, clone size, D gene, V gene, CDR3 DNA, CDR3 protein. The D gene is left open where the match is weak. Not all rows give a size; the values are once, few, many and, for expanded clones, a class.

TRBJ2-7,.,.,TRBV2,TGTGCCAGCAGTGACAGGGGTGGGCAGTACTTC,CASSDRGGQYF
TRBJ2-5,.,TRBD2,TRBV19,TGTGCCAGTAGTCCTGGACTAGCGGGAGGGCCGTGGGAGACCCAGTACTTC,CASSPGLAGGPWETQYF
TRBJ2-5,.,TRBD2,TRBV29-1,TGCAGCGTTGTCGGGCTAGCGGTTGCAGAGACCCAGTACTTC,CSVVGLAVAETQYF
TRBJ1-6,.,.,TRBV18,TGTGCCAGCTCACCACCCTCCCAGGTTGGTTCACCCCTCCACTTT,CASSPPSQVGSPLHF
TRBJ2-7,.,TRBD1,TRBV5-8,TGTGCCAGCACTAACAGGGGGCTACACGAGCAGTACTTC,CASTNRGLHEQYF
TRBJ1-5,.,TRBD1,TRBV7-8,TGTGCCAGCAGCTTAGGCGGGACAGGGCTTCAGCCCCAGCATTTT,CASSLGGTGLQPQHF
TRBJ2-1,.,TRBD2,TRBV11-1,TGTGCCAGCAGCATACGGACTAGCGGGGTGTACAATGAGCAGTTCTTC,CASSIRTSGVYNEQFF
TRBJ2-3,.,TRBD1,TRBV5-6,TGTGCCAGCAGCCAAACCCGAACCGGGACAGGGTTCACAGATACGCAGTATTTT,CASSQTRTGTGFTDTQYF
TRBJ2-3,.,.,TRBV3-1/TRBV3-2,TGTGCCAGCAGCCAAGGTCGGGGCACAGATACGCAGTATTTT,CASSQGRGTDTQYF
TRBJ2-2,few,TRBD1,TRBV30,TGTGCCTGGGCCTACCGGGACAGGGGCTCCGGGGAGCTGTTTTTT,CAWAYRDRGSGELFF
TRBJ1-4,few,.,TRBV5-1,TGCGCCAGCAGCTTGGATTCGGGGGGAGAAAAACTGTTTTTT,CASSLDSGGEKLFF
TRBJ2-7,.,TRBD2,TRBV28,TGTGCCAGCACCCGGGGACTAGCGGAAACCTACGAGCAGTACTTC,CASTRGLAETYEQYF
TRBJ2-2,few,.,TRBV2,TGTGCCACCCGAGGGACTCCGACCGGGGAGCTGTTTTTT,CATRGTPTGELFF
TRBJ2-1,.,.,TRBV7-2,TGTGCCAGCAGCCGGTCCCATGAGCAGTTCTTC,CASSRSHEQFF
TRBJ1-5,.,.,TRBV6-6,TGTGCCAGCAGAGAAGGGGACAATCAGCCCCAGCATTTT,CASREGDNQPQHF
TRBJ1-4,.,.,TRBV27,TGTGCCAGCCGGAGGGGATTCACAACTAATGAAAAACTGTTTTTT,CASRRGFTTNEKLFF
TRBJ1-4,.,TRBD1,TRBV19,TGTGCCAGTAGTAGCGGACAGGTCTTTAATACTAATGAAAAACTGTTTTTT,CASSSGQVFNTNEKLFF
TRBJ2-5,.,TRBD2,TRBV2,TGTGCCAGCAGTCAGCCGAAGGGACTAGCGGGGGGCGGTAGAGAGACCCAGTACTTC,CASSQPKGLAGGGRETQYF
TRBJ1-4,.,TRBD1,TRBV7-9,TGTGCCAGCAGCCAGACAGGGGTGGAAAAACTGTTTTTT,CASSQTGVEKLFF
TRBJ2-7,few,.,TRBV19,TGTGCCAGTAGTCCCCAGGGATCTCCCTACGAGCAGTACTTC,CASSPQGSPYEQYF
TRBJ1-1,few,TRBD1,TRBV5-1,TGCGCCAGCAGCCCTGGACAGGTGAACACTGAAGCTTTCTTT,CASSPGQVNTEAFF
TRBJ1-5,once,.,TRBV9,TGTGCCAGCAGCTCAGGGGTAAGCAATCAGCCCCAGCATTTT,CASSSGVSNQPQHF
TRBJ2-5,once,TRBD1,TRBV27,TGTGCCAGCAGTTTATCAGGAGACAGGGTCCACAGGGGCCTCGGGGAGACCCAGTACTTC,CASSLSGDRVHRGLGETQYF
TRBJ1-5,.,TRBD1,TRBV6-6,TGTGCCAGCAGTCATGGACAGGGGAGCAATCAGCCCCAGCATTTT,CASSHGQGSNQPQHF
TRBJ1-5,.,.,TRBV7-2,TGTGCCAGCAGCCGACCCGGGGATCAGCCCCAGCATTTT,CASSRPGDQPQHF